This T cell receptor beta chain is drawn from a study of blood T cell repertoires in COVID-19. Across the study: Acute-phase and convalescent COVID-19 samples originated in the United States, Italy and Spain. From T cells, B-cell-depleted T cells, or PBMCs came the material, which was cDNA or gDNA.

Original processing methods: Amplifying reference gene primers gave estimates of nucleated cell counts. The protocol was immunoSEQ multiplex PCR, while the TCRdb copy is restricted to in-frame clones and leaves out a portion. That table gives V, J and clone size, and the DNA gave D and trimming. The repertoire includes fewer than 130,000 clones, around 82% of them detected once, and approximately 15% sits in the top ten. Germline CDR1 is ENHRY and CDR2 is SYGVKD. The ends lost 6 bases at V and 7 bases at J; junction bases unmatched: 11. CDR3 length: 15 amino acids. Sequencing used peripheral blood. This TCR was recovered from a woman aged 55-69 years with acute or convalescent COVID-19. V usage is TRBV10-3 and J usage is TRBJ1-5, with TRBD1 matching 8 bases. CDR3 in amino acids: CAISQGQGLGQPQHF. The CDR3 bases are TGTGCCATCAGCCAAGGACAGGGTCTGGGACAGCCCCAGCATTTT.